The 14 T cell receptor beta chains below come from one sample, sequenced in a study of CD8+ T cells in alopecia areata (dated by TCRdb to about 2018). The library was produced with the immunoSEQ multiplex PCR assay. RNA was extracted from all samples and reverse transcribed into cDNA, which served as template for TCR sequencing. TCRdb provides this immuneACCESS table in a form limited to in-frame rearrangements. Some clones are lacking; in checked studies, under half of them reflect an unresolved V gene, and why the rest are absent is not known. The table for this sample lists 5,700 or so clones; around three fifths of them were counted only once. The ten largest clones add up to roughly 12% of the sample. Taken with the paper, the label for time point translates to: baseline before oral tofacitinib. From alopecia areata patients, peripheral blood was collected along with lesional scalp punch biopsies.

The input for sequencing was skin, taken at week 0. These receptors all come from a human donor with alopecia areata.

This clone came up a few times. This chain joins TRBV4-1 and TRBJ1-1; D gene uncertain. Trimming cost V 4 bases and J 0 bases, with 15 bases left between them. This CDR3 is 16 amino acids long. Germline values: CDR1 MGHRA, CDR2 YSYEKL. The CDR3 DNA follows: TGCGCCAGCAGCCCCATCGGCCGAGTGATGAACACTGAAGCTTTCTTT. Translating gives CASSPIGRVMNTEAFF.

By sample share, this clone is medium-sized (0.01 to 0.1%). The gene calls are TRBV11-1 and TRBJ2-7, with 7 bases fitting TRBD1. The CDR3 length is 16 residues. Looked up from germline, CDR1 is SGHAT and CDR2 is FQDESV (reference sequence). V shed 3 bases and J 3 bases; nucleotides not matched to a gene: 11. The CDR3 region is CASSFTPEGQYYEQYF. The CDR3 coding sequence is TGTGCCAGCAGCTTCACTCCTGAGGGACAGTACTACGAGCAGTACTTC.

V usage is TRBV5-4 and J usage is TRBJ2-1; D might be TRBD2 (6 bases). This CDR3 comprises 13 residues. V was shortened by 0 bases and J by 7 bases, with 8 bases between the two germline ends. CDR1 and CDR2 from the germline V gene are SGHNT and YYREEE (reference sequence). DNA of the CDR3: TGTGCCAGCAGCTTGGTGGGGGGAAATGAGCAGTTCTTC. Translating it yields CASSLVGGNEQFF.

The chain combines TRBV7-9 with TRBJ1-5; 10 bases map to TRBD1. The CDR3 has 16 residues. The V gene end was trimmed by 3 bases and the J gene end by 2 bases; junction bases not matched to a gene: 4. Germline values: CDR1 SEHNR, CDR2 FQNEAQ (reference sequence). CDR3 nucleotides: TGTGCCAGCAGCTTCGGGACAGGGGATTGCAATCAGCCCCAGCATTTT. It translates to CASSFGTGDCNQPQHF.

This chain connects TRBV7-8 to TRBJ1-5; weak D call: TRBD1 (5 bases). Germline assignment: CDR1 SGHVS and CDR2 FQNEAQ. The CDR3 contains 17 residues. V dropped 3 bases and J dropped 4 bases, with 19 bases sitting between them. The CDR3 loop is CASSLGDSYLRNQPQHF. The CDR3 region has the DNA TGTGCCAGCAGCTTGGGAGACAGCTACCTAAGGAATCAGCCCCAGCATTTT.

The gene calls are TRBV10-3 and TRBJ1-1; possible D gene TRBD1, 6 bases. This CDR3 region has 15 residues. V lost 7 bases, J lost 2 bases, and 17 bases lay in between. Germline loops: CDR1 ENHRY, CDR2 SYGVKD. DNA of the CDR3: TGTGCCATCAAGAATATGGGACACTTAAACACTGAAGCTTTCTTT. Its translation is CAIKNMGHLNTEAFF.

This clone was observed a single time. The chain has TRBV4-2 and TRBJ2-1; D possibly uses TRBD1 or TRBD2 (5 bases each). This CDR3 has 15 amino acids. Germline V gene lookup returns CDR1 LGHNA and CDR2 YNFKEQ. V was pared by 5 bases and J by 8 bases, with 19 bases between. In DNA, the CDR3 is TGTGCCAGCAGCGACCGGGGCCTCCCCCCCCATGAGCAGTTCTTC. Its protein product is CASSDRGLPPHEQFF.

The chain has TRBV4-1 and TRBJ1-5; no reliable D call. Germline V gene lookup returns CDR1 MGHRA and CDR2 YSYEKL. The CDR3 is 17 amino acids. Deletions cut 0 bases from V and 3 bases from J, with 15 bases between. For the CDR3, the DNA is TGCGCCAGCAGCCAAGAAAATCTTGGGGTTGCCAATCAGCCCCAGCATTTT. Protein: CASSQENLGVANQPQHF.

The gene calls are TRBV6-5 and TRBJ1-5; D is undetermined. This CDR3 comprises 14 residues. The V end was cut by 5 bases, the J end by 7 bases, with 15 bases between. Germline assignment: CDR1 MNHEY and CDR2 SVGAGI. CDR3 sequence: CASSPQSANQPQHF. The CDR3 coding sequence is TGTGCCAGCAGTCCGCAATCTGCCAACCAGCCCCAGCATTTT.

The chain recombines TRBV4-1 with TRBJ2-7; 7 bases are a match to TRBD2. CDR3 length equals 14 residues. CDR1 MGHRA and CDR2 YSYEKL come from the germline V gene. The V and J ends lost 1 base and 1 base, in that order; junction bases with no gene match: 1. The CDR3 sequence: CASSQAGGSYEQYF. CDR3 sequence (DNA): TGCGCCAGCAGCCAAGCCGGGGGGTCCTACGAGCAGTACTTC.

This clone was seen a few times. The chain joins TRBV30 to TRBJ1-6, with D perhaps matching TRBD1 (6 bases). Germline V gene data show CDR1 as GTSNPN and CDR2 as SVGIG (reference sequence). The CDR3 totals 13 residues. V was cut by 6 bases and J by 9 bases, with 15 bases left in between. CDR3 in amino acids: CACSRGARSPLHF. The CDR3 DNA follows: TGTGCCTGTTCGAGGGGGGCGCGTTCACCCCTCCACTTT.

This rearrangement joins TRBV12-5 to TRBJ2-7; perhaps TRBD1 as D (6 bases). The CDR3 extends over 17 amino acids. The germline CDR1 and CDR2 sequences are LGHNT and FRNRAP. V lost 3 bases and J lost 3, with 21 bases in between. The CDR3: CASGFFLLAGVSYEQYF. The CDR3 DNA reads TGTGCTAGTGGTTTCTTTCTATTGGCAGGGGTTAGCTACGAGCAGTACTTC.

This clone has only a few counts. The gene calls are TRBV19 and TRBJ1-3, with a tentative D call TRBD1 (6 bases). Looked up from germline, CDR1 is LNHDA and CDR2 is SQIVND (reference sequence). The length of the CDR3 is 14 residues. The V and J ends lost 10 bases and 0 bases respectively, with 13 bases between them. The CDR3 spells CATRQAFSGNTIYF. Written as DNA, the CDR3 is TGTGCCACCCGACAGGCCTTCTCTGGAAACACCATATATTTT.

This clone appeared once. CDR3 DNA sequence: TGTGCCATCAGTTGGACAGAAACCCACCAAAAGCAGTACTTC. Translated, it gives CAISWTETHQKQYF. This rearrangement joins TRBV10-3 to TRBJ2-7, with a tentative D call TRBD1 (6 bases). The CDR3 spans 14 residues. Per the germline V gene, CDR1 is ENHRY and CDR2 is SYGVKD. Trimming shortened V by 5 bases and J by 8 bases, and 19 bases separated the two germline ends.